This T cell receptor beta chain emerged from a study of shared clonotypes between healthy human individuals (TCRdb year 2020). With respect to the entire study: A few men and two women, aged 18 to 49 years, made up the cohort. For each donor, CD4 naive and CD4 memory were each given three plates, CD8 naive was given two plates, and CD8 memory was given one plate. To estimate repertoire size and how much clonotype sharing occurs between individuals, the study deeply sequenced the blood TCR repertoires of several healthy adults. Libraries were prepared and TCR repertoires were sequenced by different laboratories using diverse techniques, in order to increase sequencing depth and limit assay-specific biases. Per donor, leukapheresis produced somewhere between about 0.94 and 9 billion PBMCs.

The donors were healthy, HIV-negative adults with no recently reported acute infections or vaccinations. Every donor was a Caucasian adult living in Nashville, Tennessee, USA. CD4+ T cells were enriched through magnetic negative selection, after which naive cells were positively selected on CD45RA and the remaining negative fraction served as the memory subset. Blood was collected by leukapheresis, and PBMCs were isolated by Ficoll-Histopaque density gradient centrifugation and then cryopreserved in liquid nitrogen vapor phase. Analytical flow cytometry was used to check the purity and quantity of each magnetically sorted T cell population. Each sorted fraction had its genomic DNA isolated and then quantified by UV absorbance on a Nanodrop 2000c. What the authors observed across the whole study: Larger estimated clonotype richness was generally found for naive subsets than for memory subsets. Incomplete sequencing was indicated by rarefaction of sorted-subset datasets, despite the large sequencing depth. Only blood was sampled, and tissue TCR repertoires likely differ from those in blood. Roughly 5% of naive CD4, around 4% of naive CD8, around 2.3% of memory CD4, and roughly 0.4% of memory CD8 clonotypes were shared across several donors. Higher generation probabilities were observed for clonotypes shared by all four sorted-subset donors than for non-shared clonotypes. Based on pairwise subsampling, the degree of clonotype sharing among donors was expected to be affected by sequencing depth. The small number of donors limited the genetic and exposure-history diversity represented.

Using the deep immunoSEQ assay, multiplex PCR amplified TCR CDR3 regions from genomic DNA. For each cell subset, the extracted genomic DNA was distributed evenly across all wells of several immunoSEQ 96-well plates, and each plate served as one replicate. For sorted subsets, 150 to 250 ng genomic DNA, equal to tens of thousands of T cell genomes, was loaded into each replicate PCR. Purified libraries were measured with a Qubit 3.0 fluorometer, size-checked on a Bioanalyzer 2100, and measured again with the KAPA Library Quantification kit. A separate single-read 150-cycle Illumina NextSeq 550 flow cell was used to sequence each immunoSEQ 96-well plate. Per the source publication's procedure: Because the immunoSEQ output included only junctional sequences and no quality scores, the filtering could not be the same as the filtering used for full-length reads. To assign V/J genes and CDR3, sequences were annotated using PyIR, a Python wrapper for IgBLAST v1.9, with IMGT germline references. Reads with weak V/J assignments (E-value above 1e-6), missing CDR3, stop codons, out-of-frame junctions, or ambiguous translated residues were removed. V3J clonotypes were defined as sequences sharing an identical inferred V gene, J gene, and CDR3 amino acid sequence. To compute the percentage overlap between repertoires, the number of shared unique clonotypes was divided by the size of the smaller repertoire. Repertoire richness was assessed with RTK rarefaction, the Chao1 estimator, and Recon v2.1 estimates of unobserved clonotypes. Generation probabilities were computed with OLGA for all TCRbeta clonotypes obtained by the gDNA method from a handful of donors. TCRdb stores this immuneACCESS table with in-frame sequences only. Part of the clones is absent; in the studies checked, under half of the shortfall reflects unresolved V genes, and no reason is known for the rest. That table supplies the V and J calls and clone size; D and trimming were determined from the DNA. This sample comprises over 850,000 clones, around three quarters of them detected only once. Of the sample, 0.61% falls within the top ten clones.

As concerns this clone: Its antigen remains unidentified. Qualities for individual bases were not recorded, and no much larger clone is one base off.

The CDR3 has 17 amino acids, counting the end cysteine and phenylalanine. The read is trimmed to its CDR3 DNA, 51 bases read in frame from base 1. V sheds 3 bases and J sheds 0 bases, leaving 18 bases between their ends. CDR1 and CDR2 are drawn from the germline V gene: SGHTA, FQGNSA. The receptor comes from a man between 18 and 29 years old in good health. Some clones in this sample may be carry-over from other donors' samples. Sequenced: memory CD4+ T cells from PBMCs. What the cell subset or site label conveys for this sample: CD45RA-negative fraction. In this chain, TRBV7-2 is recombined with TRBJ2-7; TRBD1 is a possible D gene, resting on 6 matching bases. In nucleotide form, the sequence is TGTGCCAGCAGCTTGGGGACATTGGGGCGAGTCTCCTACGAGCAGTACTTC. Its protein reads: CASSLGTLGRVSYEQYF.